Shown below are 14 T cell receptor beta chains from a single sample sequenced in a study of shared clonotypes between healthy human individuals. The assay was immunoSEQ multiplex PCR, and TCRdb's table has in-frame clones only and misses some. Among approximately 470,000 clones listed, 60% to 80% were seen once. The sample taken for sequencing was PBMCs. The receptors here all came from a middle-aged woman in good health. Some clones in this sample may be carry-over from other donors' samples.

In this sample, this clone turned up many times. Here the CDR3 DNA reads TGTGCCAGCCATGGGGTTCTTGGGCAGGGTCGAGGTGAAGCTTTCTTT. It encodes CASHGVLGQGRGEAFF. The rearrangement joins TRBV2 to TRBJ1-1; a weak D match, TRBD1 (5 bases). Germline CDR1 is SNHLY and CDR2 is FYNNEI. Deletions cut 8 bases from V and 7 bases from J, with 26 bases between. The CDR3 runs to 16 residues. Filled out from reference TRBV2 and TRBJ1-1, the complete variable domain reads EPEVTQTPSHQVTQMGQEVILRCVPISNHLYFYWYRQILGQKVEFLVSFYNNEISEKSEIFDDQFSVERPDGSNFTLKIRSTKLEDSAMYFCASHGVLGQGRGEAFFGQGTRLTVV.

The V and J genes are TRBV10-3 and TRBJ2-7; D gene uncertain. V lost 0 bases to trimming and J lost 6 bases, with 3 bases between them. This CDR3 has 11 residues. CDR1 and CDR2 from the germline V gene are ENHRY and SYGVKD. The CDR3 DNA is TGTGCCATCAGTGAGTCGCGCGAGCAGTACTTC. This encodes CAISESREQYF.

The count of this clone is one. The V call is TRBV10-3, the J call TRBJ2-7, with TRBD2 matching over 12 bases. In germline, CDR1 is ENHRY, CDR2 SYGVKD. The trim removed 6 bases at V and 5 bases at J, leaving 17 bases unmatched. The CDR3 covers 18 residues. The CDR3 loop is CAIRRGLAGSQGVHEQYF. The CDR3 DNA reads TGTGCCATCAGAAGGGGACTAGCGGGCAGCCAGGGGGTCCACGAGCAGTACTTC.

This clone was detected ten times or more. The V and J genes are TRBV19 and TRBJ2-1; weak D call: TRBD1 (5 bases). Trimming shortened V by 7 bases and J by 0 bases, and 10 bases separated the two germline ends. The CDR3 is made up of 14 amino acids. Germline V gene data show CDR1 as LNHDA and CDR2 as SQIVND (reference sequence). Written as DNA, the CDR3 is TGTGCCAGTACCATAAGGGGCTCCTACAATGAGCAGTTCTTC. Protein product: CASTIRGSYNEQFF. Using reference TRBV19 and TRBJ2-1 for the parts outside the CDR3, the full variable domain is DGGITQSPKYLFRKEGQNVTLSCEQNLNHDAMYWYRQDPGQGLRLIYYSQIVNDFQKGDIAEGYSVSREKKESFPLTVTSAQKNPTAFYLCASTIRGSYNEQFFGPGTRLTVL.

In its sample, this clone was seen a few times. The chain has TRBV7-2 and TRBJ2-1; perhaps TRBD2 as D (5 bases). Germline V lookup: CDR1 SGHTA, CDR2 FQGNSA. CDR3 length equals 14 residues. Trimming shortened V by 2 bases and J by 5 bases, and 10 bases separated the two germline ends. Written as DNA, the CDR3 is TGTGCCAGCAGCTTACGAGGGTCCCACAATGAGCAGTTCTTC. Its protein product is CASSLRGSHNEQFF.

The chain recombines TRBV7-3 with TRBJ1-1; no clear D. CDR1 and CDR2 from the germline V gene are SGHTA and FQGTGA. The CDR3 has 13 amino acids. The ends were cut back, 5 bases at V and 4 bases at J, with 11 bases in the middle. The CDR3 DNA follows: TGTGCCAGCAGCCCGACGGATGGCACTGAAGCTTTCTTT. This translates into CASSPTDGTEAFF. Complete variable domain (other parts from reference TRBV7-3 and TRBJ1-1): GAGVSQTPSNKVTEKGKYVELRCDPISGHTALYWYRQSLGQGPEFLIYFQGTGAADDSGLPNDRFFAVRPEGSVSTLKIQRTERGDSAVYLCASSPTDGTEAFFGQGTRLTVV.

The rearrangement joins TRBV7-9 to TRBJ2-7, with D possibly matching TRBD1 (6 bases). Germline CDR1 SEHNR, CDR2 FQNEAQ (reference sequence). V was shortened by 3 bases and J by 0 bases, with 15 bases between the two germline ends. CDR3 length equals 16 residues. Written as DNA, the CDR3 is TGTGCCAGCAGCTTTGAAACAGGGAGAACCTCCTACGAGCAGTACTTC. Translating it yields CASSFETGRTSYEQYF.

This clone was seen a single time. J is TRBJ2-3 and V is TRBV30; perhaps TRBD2 as D (5 bases). Germline values: CDR1 GTSNPN, CDR2 SVGIG (reference sequence). There are 13 residues in the CDR3. V dropped 1 base and J dropped 8 bases, with 13 bases sitting between them. CDR3 DNA sequence: TGTGCCTGGAGTGCGCGTGCGGGTCTTACGCAGTATTTT. Residues: CAWSARAGLTQYF. The full variable domain, its missing parts supplied by reference TRBV30 and TRBJ2-3, is SQTIHQWPATLVQPVGSPLSLECTVEGTSNPNLYWYRQAAGRGLQLLFYSVGIGQISSEVPQNLSASRPQDRQFILSSKKLLLSDSGFYLCAWSARAGLTQYFGPGTRLTVL.

The V call is TRBV7-9, the J call TRBJ2-1; 12 nucleotides line up with TRBD2. The CDR3 contains 17 residues. The J segment lost 2 bases and the V segment lost 0 bases, leaving 2 bases of the junction unmatched. Germline V gene sequence: CDR1 SEHNR, CDR2 FQNEAQ (reference sequence). The CDR3 reads CASSLAASGRAYNEQFF. CDR3 nucleotide sequence: TGTGCCAGCAGCTTAGCGGCTAGCGGGAGGGCCTACAATGAGCAGTTCTTC.

The chain couples TRBV6-1 to TRBJ2-7; D unresolved. V was clipped by 2 bases and J by 5 bases, with 10 bases between them. CDR1 and CDR2 (germline): MNHNS, SASEGT. The CDR3 extends over 13 amino acids. CDR3 DNA: TGTGCCAGCAGTGAACCCCAGGCGGACGAGCAGTACTTC. Translating gives CASSEPQADEQYF.

The chain uses TRBV7-9 and TRBJ1-4; D gene uncertain. Trimming removed 5 bases from V and 7 bases from J, with 11 bases in between. This CDR3 has 13 residues. Germline V CDR1 and CDR2: SEHNR, FQNEAQ (reference sequence). The CDR3 spells CASSRGWGEKLFF. The DNA for the CDR3 is TGTGCCAGCAGCAGAGGCTGGGGTGAAAAACTGTTTTTT.

The rearrangement links TRBV28 to TRBJ2-5; TRBD1 matches at 7 bases. Losses at the gene ends were 5 bases for V and 1 base for J; bases not matched to a gene: 7. This CDR3 is 15 amino acids long. CDR1 is MDHEN and CDR2 is SYDVKM in the germline V gene. Here the CDR3 reads CASSIWTGPQETQYF. CDR3 nucleotide sequence: TGTGCCAGCAGTATTTGGACAGGCCCCCAAGAGACCCAGTACTTC.

The rearrangement uses TRBV10-3 and TRBJ2-1; 7 bases are a match to TRBD2. CDR1 and CDR2 from the germline V gene are ENHRY and SYGVKD. The trim removed 5 bases at V and 0 bases at J, leaving 7 bases unmatched. The CDR3 extends over 16 amino acids. The CDR3 spells CAISPVGGSSYNEQFF. CDR3 coding DNA: TGTGCCATCAGTCCGGTGGGGGGGAGCTCCTACAATGAGCAGTTCTTC.

The chain has TRBV6-5 and TRBJ2-6; D is uncertain. V shed 2 bases and J shed 2 bases, with 10 bases lying between them. From germline, CDR1 is MNHEY and CDR2 SVGAGI. This CDR3 spans 16 amino acids. The CDR3 loop is CASSYVGGAGANVLTF. For the CDR3, the DNA is TGTGCCAGCAGTTACGTCGGTGGCGCTGGGGCCAACGTCCTGACTTTC.